The clone carrying this TCR beta chain was recorded at least ten times. What it binds is not known. The data belong to a study of CD8 T cells in ankylosing spondylitis. Regarding the study as a whole: Clones linked with disease were CD8+ and fairly uncommon in the peripheral blood.

MiXCR was run by TCRdb on the 5' RACE reads, yielding one entry per CDR3 protein. There are 150,000 to 200,000 distinct CDR3 sequences in the sample; roughly 20% occur only once, and 4.3% lies in the top ten. The CDR3 sequence is 12 residues long. Trimming took off 5 bases at V and 4 bases at J, with 8 bases between the two ends. Sequencing was done on a sample of blood, either unsorted or a sorted T cell fraction (not recorded which). The chain recombines TRBV12-3 or TRBV12-4 with TRBJ1-2; no clear D. This clonotype originated in a male donor between 5 and 29 years old with ankylosing spondylitis or in good health (not recorded which). CDR3 protein: CASSPFPYGYTF. The CDR3 DNA follows: TGTGCCAGCAGTCCCTTCCCCTATGGCTACACCTTC.